The T cell receptor (beta chain) under discussion was sequenced for a study of blood T cell repertoires in COVID-19. The overall study: Sites across the United States, Italy and Spain contributed samples from acute and convalescent COVID-19.

Germline CDR1 is LNHNV and CDR2 is YYDKDF (reference sequence). This CDR3 has 18 amino acids. Trimming removed 0 bases from V and 8 bases from J; junction bases left unmatched: 12. Only one count was recorded for this clone. As processed by the authors: Reference gene primer amplification in the assay estimated nucleated cell counts. Method: immunoSEQ multiplex PCR; TCRdb's copy keeps in-frame clones and lacks some. That table furnishes V, J and clone size, whereas the DNA furnished D and trimming. Of tens of thousands of clones detected, around 93% appear once; the ten largest clones hold 4.8%. The sequence was collected from a woman aged 55-75 years with active COVID-19. The chain carries TRBV15 and TRBJ2-2, with 10 bases fitting TRBD1. The sample was peripheral blood. CDR3 DNA: TGTGCCACCAGCAGAGATCTCGGGACAGGGGCGGGATCTGGGGAGCTGTTTTTT. This codes for CATSRDLGTGAGSGELFF.